What follows describes a single TCR beta chain. Its antigen is not known. This sample is part of a study of cytomegalovirus exposure and HLA in healthy donors. The study's findings and limits: The dataset shows that most TCR sequences were rare, while some public TCRs occurred in many donors. The study flagged around 150 TCR beta chains as cytomegalovirus-associated.

The CDR3 runs 17 residues. Per the germline V gene, CDR1 is SEHNR and CDR2 is FQNEAQ (reference sequence). Trimming took 0 bases from V and 1 from J; bases not matched to a gene: 5. TCRdb's copy holds only in-frame clones and misses some; the assay was immunoSEQ multiplex PCR. The sample lists roughly 56,000 clones, 90% to 95% occurring once. The chain has TRBV7-9 and TRBJ2-5; 10 bases align to TRBD2. The sequence was obtained from a man between 18 and 35 years old in good health and CMV-seronegative. Sequenced sample: PBMCs. For the CDR3, the DNA is TGTGCCAGCAGCTTAGCACTAGCGGGATGGATCCAAGAGACCCAGTACTTC. Its translation: CASSLALAGWIQETQYF.